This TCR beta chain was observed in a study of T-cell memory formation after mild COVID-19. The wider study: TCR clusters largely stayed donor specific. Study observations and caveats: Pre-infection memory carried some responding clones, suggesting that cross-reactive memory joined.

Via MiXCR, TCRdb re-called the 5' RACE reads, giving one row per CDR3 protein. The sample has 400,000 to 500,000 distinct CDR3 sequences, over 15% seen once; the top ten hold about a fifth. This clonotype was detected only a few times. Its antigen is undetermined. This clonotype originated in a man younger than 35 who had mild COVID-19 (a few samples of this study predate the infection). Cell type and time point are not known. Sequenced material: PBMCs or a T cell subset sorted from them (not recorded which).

The CDR3 is CATSNSPSVNTEAFF. The CDR3 nucleotides are TGTGCCACCAGCAACTCACCCTCAGTGAACACTGAAGCTTTCTTT. The chain carries TRBV15 and TRBJ1-1; D unresolved. Germline CDR1 reads LNHNV; CDR2 reads YYDKDF (reference sequence). The CDR3 has 15 residues. Trimming took 4 bases from V and 0 from J, leaving 12 bases between them.